This is a list of T cell receptor beta chains from one sample in a study of beta chain features in type 1 diabetes. Sequencing used immunoSEQ multiplex PCR; TCRdb keeps in-frame clones, though not all of them. The table has approximately 730,000 clones, around an eighth seen once. Sequencing input: naive CD4+ T cells from blood. Source of these receptors: a young man with type 1 diabetes. Each CDR3 is given with its conserved first and last residue. Fields, in order: D gene, clone size, V gene, J gene, CDR3 protein, CDR3 DNA. A D gene is named only where the DNA matches it firmly. Where a row states a size, it is once, few, many or the class of an expanded clone; other rows omit it.

d_call: NA; clone_size: NA; v_call: TRBV30; j_call: TRBJ1-6; cdr3_aa: CAWRSAGNNSPLHF; cdr3_nt: TGTGCCTGGCGGTCAGCGGGAAATAATTCACCCCTCCACTTT
d_call: TRBD1; clone_size: NA; v_call: TRBV7-7; j_call: TRBJ2-1; cdr3_aa: CASSLTGASYNEQFF; cdr3_nt: TGTGCCAGCAGCTTGACAGGGGCGTCCTACAATGAGCAGTTCTTC
d_call: TRBD2; clone_size: NA; v_call: TRBV30; j_call: TRBJ2-2; cdr3_aa: CAWSPGLVSGELFF; cdr3_nt: TGTGCCTGGAGTCCGGGACTAGTAAGCGGGGAGCTGTTTTTT
d_call: NA; clone_size: few; v_call: TRBV6-6; j_call: TRBJ2-7; cdr3_aa: CASSLIDSRSSYEQYF; cdr3_nt: TGTGCCAGCAGCCTTATAGACAGTAGGAGCTCCTACGAGCAGTACTTC
d_call: TRBD1; clone_size: few; v_call: TRBV18; j_call: TRBJ2-7; cdr3_aa: CASSPRDSTYEQYF; cdr3_nt: TGTGCCAGCTCACCCCGGGACAGCACGTACGAGCAGTACTTC
d_call: TRBD2; clone_size: NA; v_call: TRBV7-2; j_call: TRBJ2-3; cdr3_aa: CASSQKGGTDTQYF; cdr3_nt: TGTGCCAGCAGCCAAAAGGGAGGGACCGATACGCAGTATTTT
d_call: TRBD1; clone_size: NA; v_call: TRBV5-6; j_call: TRBJ2-7; cdr3_aa: CAVRGRGYEQYF; cdr3_nt: TGTGCCGTCCGGGGCAGGGGGTACGAGCAGTACTTC
d_call: TRBD1; clone_size: NA; v_call: TRBV27; j_call: TRBJ1-1; cdr3_aa: CASSRDRGFDTEAFF; cdr3_nt: TGTGCCAGCAGCCGGGACAGGGGCTTCGACACTGAAGCTTTCTTT
d_call: NA; clone_size: few; v_call: TRBV14; j_call: TRBJ1-4; cdr3_aa: CASSPSGTAEKLFF; cdr3_nt: TGTGCCAGCAGCCCGTCTGGTACCGCCGAAAAACTGTTTTTT
d_call: NA; clone_size: few; v_call: TRBV7-3; j_call: TRBJ2-2; cdr3_aa: CASSLRQGPGELFF; cdr3_nt: TGTGCCAGCAGCTTAAGGCAAGGCCCCGGGGAGCTGTTTTTT
d_call: NA; clone_size: NA; v_call: TRBV29-1; j_call: TRBJ1-3; cdr3_aa: CSVDGHGGSGNTIYF; cdr3_nt: TGCAGCGTTGATGGACACGGCGGTTCTGGAAACACCATATATTTT
d_call: NA; clone_size: few; v_call: TRBV29-1; j_call: TRBJ1-2; cdr3_aa: CSVASTLWEGYTF; cdr3_nt: TGCAGCGTTGCGTCGACTCTTTGGGAGGGCTACACCTTC
d_call: TRBD1; clone_size: NA; v_call: TRBV7-8; j_call: TRBJ2-3; cdr3_aa: CASSTRQGLTDTQYF; cdr3_nt: TGTGCCAGCAGCACCCGACAGGGGCTTACAGATACGCAGTATTTT
d_call: TRBD2; clone_size: few; v_call: TRBV5-1; j_call: TRBJ2-1; cdr3_aa: CASSLIGEGYNEQFF; cdr3_nt: TGCGCCAGCAGCTTGATCGGGGAGGGCTACAATGAGCAGTTCTTC
d_call: TRBD2; clone_size: NA; v_call: TRBV15; j_call: TRBJ2-1; cdr3_aa: CATSRDLAGGLDEQFF; cdr3_nt: TGTGCCACCAGCAGAGATTTAGCGGGGGGGCTCGATGAGCAGTTCTTC
d_call: NA; clone_size: few; v_call: TRBV6-4; j_call: TRBJ1-1; cdr3_aa: CASSENRNTEAFF; cdr3_nt: TGTGCCAGCAGTGAGAATCGGAACACTGAAGCTTTCTTT
d_call: NA; clone_size: few; v_call: TRBV19; j_call: TRBJ1-5; cdr3_aa: CASTEVPGQPQHF; cdr3_nt: TGTGCCAGTACGGAGGTGCCGGGTCAGCCCCAGCATTTT
d_call: TRBD2; clone_size: few; v_call: TRBV5-4; j_call: TRBJ2-3; cdr3_aa: CASKSSGGATDTQYF; cdr3_nt: TGTGCCAGCAAGTCGAGCGGGGGAGCGACAGATACGCAGTATTTT
d_call: NA; clone_size: NA; v_call: TRBV18; j_call: TRBJ2-5; cdr3_aa: CASSPLAGETQYF; cdr3_nt: TGTGCCAGCTCACCCCTTGCCGGGGAGACCCAGTACTTC
d_call: NA; clone_size: NA; v_call: TRBV5-6; j_call: TRBJ1-1; cdr3_aa: CASSLVPGVNTEAFF; cdr3_nt: TGTGCCAGCAGCTTGGTCCCAGGGGTGAACACTGAAGCTTTCTTT
d_call: NA; clone_size: NA; v_call: TRBV9; j_call: TRBJ1-1; cdr3_aa: CASGGQNTEAFF; cdr3_nt: TGTGCCAGCGGGGGACAGAACACTGAAGCTTTCTTT
d_call: TRBD1; clone_size: few; v_call: TRBV11-2; j_call: TRBJ1-5; cdr3_aa: CASSLAGTAGPQHF; cdr3_nt: TGTGCCAGCAGCTTAGCCGGGACAGCAGGGCCCCAGCATTTT
d_call: TRBD1; clone_size: NA; v_call: TRBV30; j_call: TRBJ2-2; cdr3_aa: CAWSTTGGTGELFF; cdr3_nt: TGTGCCTGGAGTACAACAGGGGGCACCGGGGAGCTGTTTTTT
d_call: NA; clone_size: NA; v_call: TRBV11-2; j_call: TRBJ2-3; cdr3_aa: CASSFMGADPGDTQYF; cdr3_nt: TGTGCCAGCAGCTTTATGGGAGCCGACCCCGGGGATACGCAGTATTTT
d_call: TRBD1; clone_size: few; v_call: TRBV6-6; j_call: TRBJ1-4; cdr3_aa: CASSTGQGRKLFF; cdr3_nt: TGTGCCAGCAGTACTGGACAGGGCCGAAAACTGTTTTTT
d_call: NA; clone_size: NA; v_call: TRBV27; j_call: TRBJ2-5; cdr3_aa: CASSWGARETQYF; cdr3_nt: TGTGCCAGCAGTTGGGGGGCGAGAGAGACCCAGTACTTC
d_call: NA; clone_size: few; v_call: TRBV7-9; j_call: TRBJ1-4; cdr3_aa: CASSLGSGRKLFF; cdr3_nt: TGTGCCAGCAGCTTGGGATCGGGGAGAAAACTGTTTTTT
d_call: NA; clone_size: few; v_call: TRBV10-3; j_call: TRBJ1-1; cdr3_aa: CAESASLNTEAFF; cdr3_nt: TGTGCCGAGTCAGCAAGTTTGAACACTGAAGCTTTCTTT
d_call: TRBD1; clone_size: few; v_call: TRBV10-3; j_call: TRBJ1-4; cdr3_aa: CAISDGQAGDEKLFF; cdr3_nt: TGTGCCATCAGCGATGGACAGGCCGGGGATGAAAAACTGTTTTTT
d_call: NA; clone_size: NA; v_call: TRBV2; j_call: TRBJ1-4; cdr3_aa: CASSGDSTNEKLFF; cdr3_nt: TGTGCCAGCAGCGGGGACTCAACTAATGAAAAACTGTTTTTT
d_call: TRBD1; clone_size: few; v_call: TRBV28; j_call: TRBJ2-3; cdr3_aa: CASSAAGTGGRDTQYF; cdr3_nt: TGTGCCAGCAGCGCTGCCGGGACAGGGGGTAGAGATACGCAGTATTTT
d_call: TRBD1; clone_size: NA; v_call: TRBV27; j_call: TRBJ2-7; cdr3_aa: CASSSIMGTGIYEQYF; cdr3_nt: TGTGCCAGCAGTTCCATTATGGGGACAGGGATATACGAGCAGTACTTC
d_call: NA; clone_size: NA; v_call: TRBV29-1; j_call: TRBJ2-1; cdr3_aa: CSVEDPGSYNEQFF; cdr3_nt: TGCAGCGTTGAAGATCCTGGGTCTTATAATGAGCAGTTCTTC
d_call: TRBD1; clone_size: few; v_call: TRBV29-1; j_call: TRBJ2-4; cdr3_aa: CSVGLAGGNFLLAKNIQYF; cdr3_nt: TGCAGCGTTGGCTTAGCAGGGGGTAACTTCTTATTAGCCAAAAACATTCAGTACTTC
d_call: NA; clone_size: NA; v_call: TRBV5-1; j_call: TRBJ2-3; cdr3_aa: CASSLQLEGDTQYF; cdr3_nt: TGCGCCAGCAGCCTTCAATTGGAGGGAGATACGCAGTATTTT
d_call: TRBD2; clone_size: few; v_call: TRBV7-2; j_call: TRBJ2-3; cdr3_aa: CASSLDLAGGPTQYF; cdr3_nt: TGTGCCAGCAGCTTAGACCTAGCGGGGGGGCCTACGCAGTATTTT
d_call: NA; clone_size: NA; v_call: TRBV5-1; j_call: TRBJ2-5; cdr3_aa: CASSLVGAVPQETQYF; cdr3_nt: TGCGCCAGCAGCTTGGTAGGGGCGGTACCCCAAGAGACCCAGTACTTC
d_call: NA; clone_size: few; v_call: TRBV5-1; j_call: TRBJ2-5; cdr3_aa: CASSLGQELGTQYF; cdr3_nt: TGCGCCAGCAGCTTGGGACAGGAGTTGGGGACCCAGTACTTC
d_call: NA; clone_size: few; v_call: TRBV18; j_call: TRBJ1-5; cdr3_aa: CASSPGGDQPQHF; cdr3_nt: TGTGCCAGCTCACCAGGGGGAGATCAGCCCCAGCATTTT
d_call: NA; clone_size: few; v_call: TRBV29-1; j_call: TRBJ1-1; cdr3_aa: CSVSSTGNTEAFF; cdr3_nt: TGCAGCGTTAGCTCAACCGGGAACACTGAAGCTTTCTTT
d_call: NA; clone_size: NA; v_call: TRBV30; j_call: TRBJ1-5; cdr3_aa: CAWSMGAGQPQHF; cdr3_nt: TGTGCCTGGTCAATGGGGGCTGGCCAGCCCCAGCATTTT
d_call: TRBD2; clone_size: NA; v_call: TRBV6-5; j_call: TRBJ2-3; cdr3_aa: CASRGTSGATDTQYF; cdr3_nt: TGTGCCAGCAGAGGGACTAGCGGGGCCACAGATACGCAGTATTTT
d_call: TRBD1; clone_size: NA; v_call: TRBV29-1; j_call: TRBJ1-2; cdr3_aa: CSVEAQQGAPAFAYGYTF; cdr3_nt: TGCAGCGTTGAAGCCCAACAGGGGGCGCCGGCTTTTGCCTATGGCTACACCTTC
d_call: TRBD1; clone_size: NA; v_call: TRBV29-1; j_call: TRBJ1-1; cdr3_aa: CSVEDRTGTRAFF; cdr3_nt: TGCAGCGTTGAAGATAGGACAGGGACCAGGGCTTTCTTT
d_call: NA; clone_size: many; v_call: TRBV5-1; j_call: TRBJ2-5; cdr3_aa: CASSLEETQYF; cdr3_nt: TGCGCCAGCAGCTTGGAGGAGACCCAGTACTTC
d_call: NA; clone_size: NA; v_call: TRBV2; j_call: TRBJ2-2; cdr3_aa: CASGTGYTGELFF; cdr3_nt: TGTGCCAGCGGGACGGGTTACACCGGGGAGCTGTTTTTT
d_call: NA; clone_size: NA; v_call: TRBV2; j_call: TRBJ1-1; cdr3_aa: CASSEQQGGTEAFF; cdr3_nt: TGTGCCAGCAGTGAACAACAGGGTGGCACTGAAGCTTTCTTT
d_call: NA; clone_size: few; v_call: TRBV28; j_call: TRBJ1-2; cdr3_aa: CASSRSGAPYGYTF; cdr3_nt: TGTGCCAGCAGTCGTTCGGGGGCCCCCTATGGCTACACCTTC
d_call: NA; clone_size: few; v_call: TRBV7-9; j_call: TRBJ2-2; cdr3_aa: CASSLFGGPNTGELFF; cdr3_nt: TGTGCCAGCAGCTTATTCGGGGGACCGAACACCGGGGAGCTGTTTTTT
d_call: TRBD1; clone_size: few; v_call: TRBV7-9; j_call: TRBJ1-2; cdr3_aa: CASSLGGDRGNYGYTF; cdr3_nt: TGTGCCAGCAGCTTAGGCGGTGACAGGGGGAACTATGGCTACACCTTC
d_call: NA; clone_size: NA; v_call: TRBV18; j_call: TRBJ2-3; cdr3_aa: CASSSLDADTQYF; cdr3_nt: TGTGCCAGCTCATCTCTGGACGCAGATACGCAGTATTTT
d_call: TRBD1; clone_size: NA; v_call: TRBV9; j_call: TRBJ1-2; cdr3_aa: CASSHGQGVPNYGYTF; cdr3_nt: TGTGCCAGCAGTCATGGACAGGGAGTACCAAACTATGGCTACACCTTC
d_call: NA; clone_size: NA; v_call: TRBV5-8; j_call: TRBJ1-2; cdr3_aa: CASTGQTYGYTF; cdr3_nt: TGTGCCAGCACCGGACAGACCTATGGCTACACCTTC
d_call: TRBD1; clone_size: NA; v_call: TRBV9; j_call: TRBJ2-7; cdr3_aa: CASSVSGTGATYEQYF; cdr3_nt: TGTGCCAGCAGCGTCTCCGGGACAGGGGCGACCTACGAGCAGTACTTC
d_call: NA; clone_size: NA; v_call: TRBV29-1; j_call: TRBJ2-1; cdr3_aa: CSVEYSGLTRTTNEQFF; cdr3_nt: TGCAGCGTTGAATACTCAGGACTAACCCGCACTACCAATGAGCAGTTCTTC
d_call: NA; clone_size: NA; v_call: TRBV2; j_call: TRBJ1-2; cdr3_aa: CASSGTTVYGYTF; cdr3_nt: TGTGCCAGCAGTGGGACAACCGTCTATGGCTACACCTTC
d_call: TRBD1; clone_size: NA; v_call: TRBV6-5; j_call: TRBJ1-4; cdr3_aa: CASSWDSHNEKLFF; cdr3_nt: TGTGCCAGCAGTTGGGACAGCCATAATGAAAAACTGTTTTTT
d_call: NA; clone_size: NA; v_call: TRBV5-6; j_call: TRBJ2-3; cdr3_aa: CASSREADTQYF; cdr3_nt: TGTGCCAGCAGTCGAGAGGCAGATACGCAGTATTTT
d_call: NA; clone_size: NA; v_call: TRBV9; j_call: TRBJ1-4; cdr3_aa: CASSGEQVSVGVGQLFF; cdr3_nt: TGTGCCAGCAGCGGGGAACAGGTTTCTGTCGGGGTTGGTCAACTGTTTTTT